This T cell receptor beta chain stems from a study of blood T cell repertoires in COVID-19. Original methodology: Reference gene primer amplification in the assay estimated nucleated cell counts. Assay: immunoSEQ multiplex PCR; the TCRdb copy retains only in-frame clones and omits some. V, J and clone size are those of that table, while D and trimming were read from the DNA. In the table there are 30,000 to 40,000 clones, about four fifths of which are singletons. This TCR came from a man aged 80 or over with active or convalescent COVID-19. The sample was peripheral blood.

CDR3 DNA sequence: TGTGCCACCACCGGTGGGAGTGGTTCCTACAATGAGCAGTTCTTC. It codes for CATTGGSGSYNEQFF. The chain recombines TRBV24-1 with TRBJ2-1; D is perhaps TRBD2 (5 bases). This CDR3 comprises 15 residues. Germline CDR1 and CDR2: KGHDR and SFDVKD. Trimming cost V 8 bases and J 1 base, with 14 bases left between them.